This entry concerns a single T cell receptor (beta chain). Antigen: not known. Other DNA sequences in this sample translate to the same CDR3. These data come from a study of shared clonotypes between healthy human individuals. The length of the CDR3 is 17 residues. After removal of 1 base from V and 6 bases from J, the junction contained 9 bases not matched to a gene. The V gene's germline CDR1 is SGHDN and CDR2 FVKESK. Generated by immunoSEQ multiplex PCR, the TCRdb table keeps only in-frame clones and is missing some. Of hundreds of thousands of clones listed, about three quarters are singletons. General study results and limits: It was expected that sequencing depth would affect clonotype sharing among donors.

The chain carries TRBV14 and TRBJ1-6; 7 bases are a match to TRBD1. This clonotype originated in a woman between 35 and 50 years old in good health. Some clones in this sample may be carry-over from other donors' samples. The sequenced sample consisted of PBMCs. The DNA for the CDR3 is TGTGCCAGCAGCCAAGCTTACAAACAGGGGAGTAATTCACCCCTCCACTTT. Translated, it gives CASSQAYKQGSNSPLHF.